The following is a T cell receptor beta chain sequence with its context. The antigen is unknown. Every patient experienced relapse after autologous stem cell transplantation, and brentuximab vedotin exposure varied. The data belong to a study of PD-1 blockade in classical Hodgkin lymphoma. Study findings and constraints: Healthy donors were reported to have higher baseline TCR diversity than newly diagnosed patients. Newly diagnosed patients and complete responders had comparable diversity at baseline. Patients were excluded if nivolumab began under 1 year after ASCT (the autologous transplant).

V was pared by 4 bases and J by 8 bases, with 5 bases of the junction left unmatched. Germline CDR1 reads MDHEN; CDR2 reads SYDVKM. This CDR3 spans 14 amino acids. Profiled with immunoSEQ multiplex PCR; TCRdb holds only in-frame clones, not every one. The sample records 10,000 to 15,000 clones, around 86% being singletons. The sample was peripheral blood mononuclear cells (PBMCs), taken at baseline. The sequence derives from a human donor with classical Hodgkin lymphoma. The genes are TRBV28 and TRBJ1-2, with 12 bases lining up with TRBD1. CDR3: CASSWDRGREGYTF. The CDR3 nucleotides are TGTGCCAGCAGTTGGGACAGGGGGCGCGAAGGCTACACCTTC.